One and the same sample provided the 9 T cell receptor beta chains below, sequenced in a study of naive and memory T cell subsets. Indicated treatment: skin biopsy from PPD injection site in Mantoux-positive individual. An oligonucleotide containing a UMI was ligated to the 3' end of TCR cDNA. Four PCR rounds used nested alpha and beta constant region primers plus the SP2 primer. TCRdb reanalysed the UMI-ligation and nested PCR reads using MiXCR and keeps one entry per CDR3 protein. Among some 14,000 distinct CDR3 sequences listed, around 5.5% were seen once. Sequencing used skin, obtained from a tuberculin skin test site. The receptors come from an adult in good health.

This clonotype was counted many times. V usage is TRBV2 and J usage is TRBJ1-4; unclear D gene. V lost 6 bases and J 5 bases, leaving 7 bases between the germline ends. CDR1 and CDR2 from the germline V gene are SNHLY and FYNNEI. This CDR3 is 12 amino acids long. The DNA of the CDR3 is TGTGCCAGCAGATTGGGGAATGAAAAACTGTTTTTT. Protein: CASRLGNEKLFF.

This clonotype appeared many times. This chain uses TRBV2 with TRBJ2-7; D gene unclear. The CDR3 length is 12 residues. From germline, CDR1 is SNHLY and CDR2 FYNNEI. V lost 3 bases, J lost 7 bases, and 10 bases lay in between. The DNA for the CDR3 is TGTGCCAGCAGTGATTGGGAACGGGAGCAGTACTTC. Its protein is CASSDWEREQYF. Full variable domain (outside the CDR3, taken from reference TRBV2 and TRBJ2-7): EPEVTQTPSHQVTQMGQEVILRCVPISNHLYFYWYRQILGQKVEFLVSFYNNEISEKSEIFDDQFSVERPDGSNFTLKIRSTKLEDSAMYFCASSDWEREQYFGPGTRLTVT.

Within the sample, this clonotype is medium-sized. CDR3 region: CSVSGTPTSPNTGELFF. CDR3 sequence (DNA): TGCAGCGTGTCCGGGACACCTACCTCCCCTAACACCGGGGAGCTGTTTTTT. This rearrangement joins TRBV29-1 to TRBJ2-2; TRBD1 is a possible D gene (6 bases). The length of the CDR3 is 17 residues. Germline assignment: CDR1 SQVTM and CDR2 ANQGSEA. The ends were cut back, 6 bases at V and 2 bases at J, with 22 bases in the middle.

The CDR3 sequence: CASSSGTSGGSPQETQYF. CDR3 nucleotides: TGTGCCAGCAGCTCCGGGACTAGCGGGGGGAGTCCACAAGAGACCCAGTACTTC. V and J are TRBV12-3 or TRBV12-4 and TRBJ2-5; 15 bases line up with TRBD2. V gave up 6 bases and J gave up 2 bases; unmatched junction bases: 10. The CDR3 loop spans 18 amino acids.

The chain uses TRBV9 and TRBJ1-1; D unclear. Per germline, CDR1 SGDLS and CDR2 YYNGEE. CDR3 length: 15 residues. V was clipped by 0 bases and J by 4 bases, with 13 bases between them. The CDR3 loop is CASSVVSNPGTEAFF. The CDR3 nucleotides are TGTGCCAGCAGCGTAGTCAGCAACCCTGGCACTGAAGCTTTCTTT. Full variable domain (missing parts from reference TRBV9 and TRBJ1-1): DSGVTQTPKHLITATGQRVTLRCSPRSGDLSVYWYQQSLDQGLQFLIQYYNGEERAKGNILERFSAQQFPDLHSELNLSSLELGDSALYFCASSVVSNPGTEAFFGQGTRLTVV.

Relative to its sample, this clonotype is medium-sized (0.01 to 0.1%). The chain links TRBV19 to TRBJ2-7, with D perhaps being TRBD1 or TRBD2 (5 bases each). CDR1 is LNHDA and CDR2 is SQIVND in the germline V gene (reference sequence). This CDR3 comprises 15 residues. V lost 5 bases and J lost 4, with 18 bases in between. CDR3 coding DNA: TGTGCCAGTAGTCCCATCGAGGGGCTAATATACGAGCAGTACTTC. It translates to CASSPIEGLIYEQYF.

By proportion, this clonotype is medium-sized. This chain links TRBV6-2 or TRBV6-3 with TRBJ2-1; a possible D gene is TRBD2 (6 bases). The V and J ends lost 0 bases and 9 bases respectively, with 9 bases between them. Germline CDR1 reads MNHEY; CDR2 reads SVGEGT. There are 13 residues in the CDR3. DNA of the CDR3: TGTGCCAGCAGTTACTCGATGGGGGGTGAGCAGTTCTTC. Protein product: CASSYSMGGEQFF.

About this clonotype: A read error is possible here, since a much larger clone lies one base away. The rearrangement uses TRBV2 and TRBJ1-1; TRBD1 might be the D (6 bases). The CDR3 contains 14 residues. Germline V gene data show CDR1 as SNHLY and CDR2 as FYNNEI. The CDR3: CARGQPERNTEDFF. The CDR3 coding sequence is TGTGCCAGAGGACAGCCCGAACGGAATACTGAAGATTTCTTT.

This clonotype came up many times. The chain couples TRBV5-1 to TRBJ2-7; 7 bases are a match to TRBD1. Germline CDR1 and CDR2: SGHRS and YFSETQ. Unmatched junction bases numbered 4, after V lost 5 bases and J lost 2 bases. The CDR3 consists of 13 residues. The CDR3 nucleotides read TGCGCCAGCAGGGGGCAGGGGGCCTACGAGCAGTACTTC. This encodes CASRGQGAYEQYF.